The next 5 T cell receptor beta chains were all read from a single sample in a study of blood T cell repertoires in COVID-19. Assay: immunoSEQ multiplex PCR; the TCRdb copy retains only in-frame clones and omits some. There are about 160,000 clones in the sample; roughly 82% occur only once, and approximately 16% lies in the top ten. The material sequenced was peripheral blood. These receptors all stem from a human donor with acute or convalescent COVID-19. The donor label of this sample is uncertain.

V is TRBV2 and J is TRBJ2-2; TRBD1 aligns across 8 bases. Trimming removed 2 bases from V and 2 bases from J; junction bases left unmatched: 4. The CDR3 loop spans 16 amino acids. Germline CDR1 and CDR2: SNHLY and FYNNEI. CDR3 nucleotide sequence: TGTGCCAGCAGTGAACTAGGACAGGGAAACACCGGGGAGCTGTTTTTT. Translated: CASSELGQGNTGELFF.

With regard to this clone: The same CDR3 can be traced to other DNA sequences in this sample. In DNA form, the CDR3 reads TGTGCCAGCAGTTACTCGGGTCAGGCCTATGGCTACACCTTC. It codes for CASSYSGQAYGYTF. The chain recombines TRBV6-6 with TRBJ1-2, with no clear D. Trimming shortened V by 0 bases and J by 4 bases, and 9 bases separated the two germline ends. CDR3 length: 14 amino acids. Germline V gene data show CDR1 as MNHNY and CDR2 as SVGAGI (reference sequence).

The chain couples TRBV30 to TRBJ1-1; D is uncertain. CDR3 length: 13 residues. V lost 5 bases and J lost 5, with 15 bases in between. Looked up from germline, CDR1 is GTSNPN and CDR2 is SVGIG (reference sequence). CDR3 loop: CAWARGGGTEAFF. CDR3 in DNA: TGTGCCTGGGCTCGGGGAGGAGGGACTGAAGCTTTCTTT.

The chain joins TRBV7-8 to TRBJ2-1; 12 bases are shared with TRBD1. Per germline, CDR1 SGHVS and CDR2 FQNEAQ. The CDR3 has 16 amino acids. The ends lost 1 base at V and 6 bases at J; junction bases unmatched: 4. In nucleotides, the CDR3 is TGTGCCAGCAGCTTAGGGGACAGGGGGCATTCCAATGAGCAGTTCTTC. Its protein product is CASSLGDRGHSNEQFF. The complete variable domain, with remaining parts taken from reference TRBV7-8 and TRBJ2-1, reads GAGVSQSPRYKVAKRGQDVALRCDPISGHVSLFWYQQALGQGPEFLTYFQNEAQLDKSGLPSDRFFAERPEGSVSTLKIQRTQQEDSAVYLCASSLGDRGHSNEQFFGPGTRLTVL.

The CDR3 spells CAWTVQNSKGDTQYF. For the CDR3, the DNA is TGTGCCTGGACTGTACAGAACTCGAAGGGGGATACGCAGTATTTT. This chain links TRBV30 with TRBJ2-3; TRBD1 is a possible D gene (5 bases). Germline CDR1 GTSNPN, CDR2 SVGIG (reference sequence). The length of the CDR3 is 15 residues. Between the trimmed V and J ends, which lost 4 bases and 6 bases, there was a span of 20 bases.